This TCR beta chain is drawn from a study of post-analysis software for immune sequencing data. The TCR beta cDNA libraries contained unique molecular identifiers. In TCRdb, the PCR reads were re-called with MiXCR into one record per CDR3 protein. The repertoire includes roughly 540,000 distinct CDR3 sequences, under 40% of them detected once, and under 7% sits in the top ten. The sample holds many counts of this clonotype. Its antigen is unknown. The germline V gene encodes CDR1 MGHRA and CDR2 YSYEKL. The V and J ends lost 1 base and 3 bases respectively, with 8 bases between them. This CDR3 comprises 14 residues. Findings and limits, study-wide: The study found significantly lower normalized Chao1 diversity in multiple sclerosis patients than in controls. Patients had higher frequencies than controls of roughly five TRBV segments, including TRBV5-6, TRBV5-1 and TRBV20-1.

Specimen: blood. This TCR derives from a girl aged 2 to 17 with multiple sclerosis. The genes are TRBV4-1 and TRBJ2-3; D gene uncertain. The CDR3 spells CASSQVGSTDTQYF. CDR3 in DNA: TGCGCCAGCAGCCAAGTGGGCAGTACAGATACGCAGTATTTT.